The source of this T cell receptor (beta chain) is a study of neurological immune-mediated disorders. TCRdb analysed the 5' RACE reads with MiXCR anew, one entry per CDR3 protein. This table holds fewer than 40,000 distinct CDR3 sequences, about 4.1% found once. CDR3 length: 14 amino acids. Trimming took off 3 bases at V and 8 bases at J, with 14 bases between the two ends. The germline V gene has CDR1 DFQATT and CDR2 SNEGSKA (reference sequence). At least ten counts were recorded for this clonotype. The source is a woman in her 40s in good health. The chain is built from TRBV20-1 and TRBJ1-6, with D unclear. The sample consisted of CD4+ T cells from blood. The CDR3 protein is CSASTVGPDSPLHF. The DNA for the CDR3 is TGCAGTGCTAGTACTGTGGGCCCGGATTCACCCCTCCACTTT.